The 16 T cell receptor beta chains below come from one sample, sequenced in a study of blood T cells in healthy people across ages. Alongside a J-beta primer mix, a sample-barcoded 5' primer served in a second PCR lasting roughly 6 to 11 cycles. MiXCR, run by TCRdb on the 5' RACE reads, gives a single entry per CDR3 protein. Counted here are over 600,000 distinct CDR3 sequences, 56% occurring once; the ten biggest clones make up 20% to 30%. Sequenced sample: blood. Every receptor here comes from a man aged 40-50 years in good health.

V gene TRBV12-3 or TRBV12-4 combines with J gene TRBJ2-3, with no clear D. CDR3 size: 13 residues. The ends were cut back, 4 bases at V and 2 bases at J, with 7 bases in the middle. As DNA, the CDR3 is TGTGCCAGCAGTTCCCAGATCACAGATACGCAGTATTTT. Encoded protein: CASSSQITDTQYF.

This clonotype has more than one count but fewer than ten. The V and J genes are TRBV5-1 and TRBJ2-2; D possibly corresponds to TRBD1 (7 bases). Germline CDR1 is SGHRS and CDR2 is YFSETQ. The CDR3 contains 17 residues. Trimming removed 4 bases from V and 2 bases from J, with 18 bases in between. CDR3 sequence: CASSGNAGQINTGELFF. CDR3 nucleotides: TGCGCCAGCAGCGGAAACGCGGGACAGATAAACACCGGGGAGCTGTTTTTT.

The CDR3 sequence: CASSWLGGTDTQYF. In DNA form, the CDR3 reads TGTGCCAGCAGTTGGCTAGGGGGCACAGATACGCAGTATTTT. The genes are TRBV2 and TRBJ2-3, with a weak D call TRBD1 (5 bases). Germline CDR1 is SNHLY and CDR2 is FYNNEI. There are 14 residues in the CDR3. The germline V and J ends were trimmed by 5 bases and 1 base, with 10 bases remaining between them.

The rearrangement links TRBV11-1 to TRBJ2-5; no definite D call. Trimming took 4 bases from V and 2 from J, leaving 8 bases between them. CDR3 size: 13 residues. CDR1 and CDR2 from the germline V gene are SGHAT and FQDESV (reference sequence). CDR3 in DNA: TGTGCCAGCAGCTCCCTTGGGCAAGAGACCCAGTACTTC. It is translated as CASSSLGQETQYF.

The chain combines TRBV20-1 with TRBJ2-3, with D unclear. CDR1 is DFQATT and CDR2 is SNEGSKA in the germline V gene (reference sequence). Trimming cost V 0 bases and J 0 bases, with 10 bases left between them. CDR3 length equals 15 residues. The DNA of the CDR3 is TGCAGTGCTAGAGATCATAGAGCTAGCACAGATACGCAGTATTTT. This codes for CSARDHRASTDTQYF.

V is TRBV6-1 and J is TRBJ2-1, with TRBD1 identical over 7 bases. V dropped 7 bases and J dropped 5; count of bases not matched to a gene: 14. There are 16 residues in the CDR3. Germline assignment: CDR1 MNHNS and CDR2 SASEGT. The CDR3 nucleotides are TGTGCCAGCAACAAAAGGGGGCAGGGAGCCCACAATGAGCAGTTCTTC. This translates into CASNKRGQGAHNEQFF.

This clonotype has at least ten counts. This sequence joins TRBV7-9 and TRBJ2-7; TRBD2 aligns across 8 bases. The CDR3 spans 14 residues. Germline values: CDR1 SEHNR, CDR2 FQNEAQ (reference sequence). The J segment lost 0 bases and the V segment lost 6 bases, leaving 4 bases of the junction unmatched. The CDR3 sequence is CASRERGNSYEQYF. CDR3 nucleotides: TGTGCCAGCAGAGAGCGGGGGAACTCCTACGAGCAGTACTTC.

The chain is built from TRBV20-1 and TRBJ1-2; D ambiguous. Germline V gene sequence: CDR1 DFQATT, CDR2 SNEGSKA (reference sequence). V was pared by 3 bases and J by 0 bases, with 11 bases between. This CDR3 contains 14 residues. DNA for the CDR3: TGCAGTGCTAGGAGGGCCCAGACTAACTATGGCTACACCTTC. Translated, it gives CSARRAQTNYGYTF.

The genes are TRBV27 and TRBJ2-7; possibly TRBD2 for D (6 bases). CDR3 length equals 14 residues. Trimming took 8 bases from V and 2 from J, leaving 16 bases between them. Per the germline V gene, CDR1 is MNHEY and CDR2 is SMNVEV (reference sequence). The CDR3 reads CASAPAGTAYEQYF. DNA for the CDR3: TGTGCCAGCGCCCCGGCGGGGACCGCCTACGAGCAGTACTTC.

V usage is TRBV7-8 and J usage is TRBJ2-7; possibly TRBD2 for D (6 bases). The germline gives CDR1 SGHVS, CDR2 FQNEAQ. V dropped 4 bases and J dropped 7 bases, with 20 bases sitting between them. This CDR3 has 15 amino acids. The CDR3 nucleotides are TGTGCCAGCAGCTCCGGGGAGGTCGGATACAATGAGCAGTACTTC. Its protein product is CASSSGEVGYNEQYF.

This clonotype was counted a few times. The chain links TRBV11-1 to TRBJ2-1; D is unclear. The V gene lost 1 base and the J gene lost 0 bases, with 34 bases spanning the gap. There are 24 residues in the CDR3. Germline V lookup: CDR1 SGHAT, CDR2 FQDESV (reference sequence). The CDR3 reads CASSLVGNPSGRNGPPTSYNEQFF. CDR3 bases: TGTGCCAGCAGCTTAGTTGGAAACCCGTCAGGTCGTAACGGGCCCCCAACCTCCTACAATGAGCAGTTCTTC.

V is TRBV15 and J is TRBJ1-1; maybe TRBD1 (6 bases). The CDR3 runs to 16 residues. The ends were cut back, 0 bases at V and 2 bases at J, with 13 bases in the middle. Germline assignment: CDR1 LNHNV and CDR2 YYDKDF (reference sequence). In DNA, the CDR3 is TGTGCCACCAGCAGAGATCTTTGGGGGCTCAACACTGAAGCTTTCTTT. Its translation is CATSRDLWGLNTEAFF.

This clonotype was counted only a few times. The chain combines TRBV5-4 with TRBJ1-5; the D is unclear. Germline V gene data show CDR1 as SGHNT and CDR2 as YYREEE (reference sequence). This CDR3 is 15 amino acids long. Trimming left V 5 bases short and J 2 bases short, with 14 bases between. The CDR3 DNA sequence: TGTGCCAGCAGTTCGGACGGGTTGGGCAATCAGCCCCAGCATTTT. It is translated as CASSSDGLGNQPQHF.

This clonotype appeared a few times. V and J are TRBV9 and TRBJ2-1; the D is unclear. Germline CDR1 reads SGDLS; CDR2 reads YYNGEE. This CDR3 is built from 20 residues. Between the trimmed V and J ends, which lost 0 bases and 3 bases, there was a span of 25 bases. The CDR3 region is CASSVAHLGNRPSGYNEQFF. DNA for the CDR3: TGTGCCAGCAGCGTAGCCCACCTTGGGAACCGCCCCTCCGGCTACAATGAGCAGTTCTTC.

V usage is TRBV29-1 and J usage is TRBJ2-2, with 7 bases lining up with TRBD2. This CDR3 has 14 residues. Germline V gene data show CDR1 as SQVTM and CDR2 as ANQGSEA. J was trimmed by 5 bases and V by 0 bases; bases with no gene match: 3. DNA for the CDR3: TGCAGCGTTGAAGACACCGGGGGGACCGGGGAGCTGTTTTTT. Encoded protein: CSVEDTGGTGELFF.

The J gene is TRBJ2-4, the V gene TRBV4-2; unclear D gene. This CDR3 contains 16 residues. Germline loops: CDR1 LGHNA, CDR2 YNFKEQ. The V end was cut by 0 bases, the J end by 6 bases, with 15 bases between. The CDR3 protein is CASSQERAAWGNIQYF. CDR3 in DNA: TGTGCCAGCAGCCAAGAAAGGGCTGCCTGGGGAAACATTCAGTACTTC.